These 26 T cell receptor beta chains came from one sample sequenced in a study of early T cells in non-severe SARS-CoV-2 infection. TCRdb ran MiXCR on the 5' RACE reads and lists one entry per CDR3 protein. The table records fewer than 85,000 distinct CDR3 sequences, about a sixth of them present only once. The material sequenced was whole blood. The receptors were gathered from an adult who was a healthcare worker with PCR-confirmed SARS-CoV-2 infection or an uninfected control (not recorded which).

Details on this clonotype: A junction end diverges from the germline sequence, so it may reflect a read error. The genes are TRBV7-7 and TRBJ2-3; D remains unclear. The V gene's germline CDR1 is SSHAT and CDR2 FNYEAQ (reference sequence). This CDR3 contains 13 residues. The CDR3 spells CASSLGIGDTQYF. The DNA of the CDR3 is TGTGCTAGCAGCTTAGGGATAGGAGATACGCAGTATTTT.

This clonotype turned up a few times. The V gene is TRBV27, the J gene TRBJ1-2; maybe TRBD1 (5 bases). V gave up 5 bases and J gave up 5 bases, with 18 bases separating them. Germline-derived CDR1 and CDR2 are MNHEY and SMNVEV (reference sequence). This CDR3 has 15 amino acids. The CDR3 nucleotides read TGTGCCAGCAGTCCACTGACAGTTCAATCATATGGCTACACCTTC. This codes for CASSPLTVQSYGYTF.

V usage is TRBV21-1 and J usage is TRBJ1-4; the table's D gene call, TRBD1, was not cross checked with the DNA. TRBV21-1 is a listed pseudogene. The CDR3 contains 17 residues. CDR3 loop: CASNTSGTGIDNEKLFF. The CDR3 DNA reads as TGTGCCAGCAACACAAGCGGGACAGGGATTGATAATGAAAAACTGTTTTTT.

This clonotype has only a few counts. The chain is built from TRBV2 and TRBJ2-7, with TRBD1 as a possible D gene (6 bases). The CDR3 is 13 residues long. Trimming cost V 8 bases and J 0 bases, with 11 bases left between them. The germline CDR1 and CDR2 sequences are SNHLY and FYNNEI. The CDR3 protein is CASSRDTSYEQYF. The CDR3 DNA is TGTGCCAGCTCCCGGGACACCTCCTACGAGCAGTACTTC.

This clonotype turned up a few times. The chain has TRBV4-1 and TRBJ2-7; D is undetermined. The ends were cut back, 6 bases at V and 2 bases at J, with 14 bases in the middle. The length of the CDR3 is 14 residues. Germline lookup yields CDR1 MGHRA and CDR2 YSYEKL. The chain's CDR3 is CASSPSHSTYEQYF. In nucleotides, the CDR3 is TGCGCCAGCAGTCCAAGTCACAGTACCTACGAGCAGTACTTC.

The chain is built from TRBV4-1 and TRBJ2-1; the D is unclear. This CDR3 has 13 residues. Germline V gene data show CDR1 as MGHRA and CDR2 as YSYEKL. The V end lost 1 base, the J end lost 10 bases, and 11 bases lay between the germline ends. The CDR3 region has the DNA TGCGCCAGCAGCCAAGGTCTGGTTTACGAGCAGTTCTTC. Its translation: CASSQGLVYEQFF.

This chain joins TRBV3-1 and TRBJ1-5; D gene ambiguous. The CDR3 totals 14 residues. Germline assignment: CDR1 LGHDT and CDR2 YNNKEL (reference sequence). Trimming stripped 3 bases from V and 7 bases from J, with 13 bases between. CDR3 sequence (DNA): TGTGCCAGCAGCCAGGGCCGGACGCGGCAGCCCCAGCATTTT. Protein sequence: CASSQGRTRQPQHF.

This clonotype has just a few counts. The gene calls are TRBV5-1 and TRBJ2-1; 8 bases are a match to TRBD1. The junction had 11 bases not matched to a gene; V was cut back by 4 bases and J by 8 bases. Looked up from germline, CDR1 is SGHRS and CDR2 is YFSETQ. This CDR3 region has 15 residues. CDR3 bases: TGCGCCAGCAGCGCTGGACAGGGCGGTTGGGATGAGCAGTTCTTC. Its protein is CASSAGQGGWDEQFF.

This clonotype was seen at least ten times. The CDR3 is CASSLQRADGTDTQYF. The CDR3 coding sequence is TGTGCCAGCAGCTTACAGAGGGCGGATGGCACAGATACGCAGTATTTT. The chain employs TRBV7-8 and TRBJ2-3; D perhaps matches TRBD2 (5 bases). The CDR3 length is 16 residues. From germline, CDR1 is SGHVS and CDR2 FQNEAQ. Between the trimmed V and J ends, which lost 2 bases and 1 base, there was a span of 13 bases.

This clonotype was seen a few times. The chain combines TRBV29-1 with TRBJ2-2; D remains ambiguous. The CDR3 extends over 12 amino acids. CDR1 and CDR2 from the germline V gene are SQVTM and ANQGSEA. The V and J ends lost 4 bases and 2 bases respectively, with 5 bases between them. This chain's CDR3 is CSVVGNTGELFF. For the CDR3, the DNA is TGCAGCGTTGTCGGAAACACCGGGGAGCTGTTTTTT.

This clonotype was seen many times. The chain employs TRBV6-5 and TRBJ2-7, with 7 bases matching TRBD1. This CDR3 has 15 amino acids. Germline CDR1 and CDR2: MNHEY and SVGAGI. V was pared by 2 bases and J by 3 bases, with 7 bases of the junction left unmatched. CDR3 amino acids: CASSYNRGGGYEQYF. The CDR3 coding sequence is TGTGCCAGCAGTTACAACAGGGGCGGAGGCTACGAGCAGTACTTC.

This clonotype was seen a few times. CDR3 bases: TGCAGTGTGGGCGGGAGGACCCGCTACGAGCAGTACTTC. As protein: CSVGGRTRYEQYF. V gene TRBV20-1 combines with J gene TRBJ2-7; TRBD2 agrees at 8 bases. Germline CDR1 reads DFQATT; CDR2 reads SNEGSKA (reference sequence). The length of the CDR3 is 13 residues. After removal of 7 bases from V and 3 bases from J, the junction contained 8 bases not matched to a gene.

This chain uses TRBV29-1 with TRBJ2-1; possible D gene TRBD2, 5 bases. Per germline, CDR1 SQVTM and CDR2 ANQGSEA. This CDR3 is built from 12 residues. V lost 7 bases and J 5 bases, leaving 12 bases between the germline ends. CDR3 DNA: TGCAGCGCCGGGGTCCCCCACAATGAGCAGTTCTTC. Protein: CSAGVPHNEQFF.

The chain employs TRBV3-1 and TRBJ1-3; D gene unclear. The germline V gene has CDR1 LGHDT and CDR2 YNNKEL (reference sequence). V lost 0 bases, J lost 6 bases, and 15 bases lay in between. The CDR3 contains 16 residues. The CDR3 nucleotides read TGTGCCAGCAGCCAAGAGTCAACGGTCATCCTAAACACCATATATTTT. Protein product: CASSQESTVILNTIYF.

This clonotype showed up many times. The rearrangement uses TRBV14 and TRBJ2-7, with D perhaps TRBD1 (6 bases). The V end lost 4 bases, the J end lost 5 bases, and 12 bases lay between the germline ends. Germline V gene sequence: CDR1 SGHDN, CDR2 FVKESK. The CDR3 is 13 amino acids. The CDR3 is CASSLGRGDEQYF. CDR3 sequence (DNA): TGTGCCAGCAGCCTGGGCAGGGGAGACGAGCAGTACTTC.

This clonotype turned up a few times. The gene calls are TRBV19 and TRBJ2-7; possibly TRBD1 for D (5 bases). V lost 3 bases and J lost 3, with 9 bases in between. The CDR3 has 13 residues. CDR1 is LNHDA, CDR2 SQIVND, per germline (reference sequence). In DNA form, the CDR3 reads TGTGCCAGTAGTATGGCTACAGGCTACGAGCAGTACTTC. Translation gives CASSMATGYEQYF.

The table lists this clonotype with a few counts. V and J are TRBV20-1 and TRBJ2-5; D remains unclear. Germline V lookup: CDR1 DFQATT, CDR2 SNEGSKA (reference sequence). This CDR3 has 12 residues. V dropped 6 bases and J dropped 9 bases, with 17 bases sitting between them. The CDR3 DNA follows: TGCAGTGCGTACCCTCGGACGTCGGCCCAGTACTTC. Translating it yields CSAYPRTSAQYF.

The rearrangement joins TRBV29-1 to TRBJ2-1; no definite D call. This CDR3 comprises 14 residues. Deletions cut 1 base from V and 1 base from J, with 8 bases between. CDR1 is SQVTM and CDR2 is ANQGSEA in the germline V gene. CDR3 DNA sequence: TGCAGCGTTGAAGCTAGGGCATCCTACAATGAGCAGTTCTTC. Translation gives CSVEARASYNEQFF.

This clonotype has only a few counts. The chain employs TRBV12-3 or TRBV12-4 and TRBJ1-5; D not certain. V shed 2 bases and J shed 6 bases, with 11 bases lying between them. This CDR3 comprises 14 residues. The CDR3 sequence: CASSLNKGVQPQHF. The CDR3 DNA reads as TGTGCCAGCAGTTTAAATAAGGGTGTTCAGCCCCAGCATTTT.

This clonotype has a handful of counts. V gene TRBV5-1 combines with J gene TRBJ1-1, with D uncertain. Between the trimmed V and J ends, which lost 1 base and 4 bases, there was a span of 5 bases. The germline gives CDR1 SGHRS, CDR2 YFSETQ. The CDR3 sequence is 12 residues long. The CDR3 coding sequence is TGCGCCAGCAGCTTGACTACCACTGAAGCTTTCTTT. Translating it yields CASSLTTTEAFF. Variable domain in full (rest from reference TRBV5-1 and TRBJ1-1): KAGVTQTPRYLIKTRGQQVTLSCSPISGHRSVSWYQQTPGQGLQFLFEYFSETQRNKGNFPGRFSGRQFSNSRSEMNVSTLELGDSALYLCASSLTTTEAFFGQGTRLTVV.

The chain is built from TRBV7-2 and TRBJ2-3; D perhaps matches TRBD2 (5 bases). From germline, CDR1 is SGHTA and CDR2 FQGNSA. The CDR3 sequence is 13 residues long. V was pared by 0 bases and J by 4 bases, with 5 bases between. Here the CDR3 reads CASSLARADTQYF. The CDR3 DNA follows: TGTGCCAGCAGCTTAGCGAGGGCAGATACGCAGTATTTT. Combining the CDR3 with reference TRBV7-2 and TRBJ2-3 gives the whole variable domain GAGVSQSPSNKVTEKGKDVELRCDPISGHTALYWYRQSLGQGLEFLIYFQGNSAPDKSGLPSDRFSAERTGGSVSTLTIQRTQQEDSAVYLCASSLARADTQYFGPGTRLTVL.

This rearrangement joins TRBV29-1 to TRBJ2-1; D is uncertain. The CDR3 extends over 12 amino acids. The V end lost 0 bases, the J end lost 7 bases, and 7 bases lay between the germline ends. Germline CDR1 SQVTM, CDR2 ANQGSEA. The CDR3 sequence is CSVEDNRNEQFF. CDR3 DNA: TGCAGCGTTGAAGATAACCGTAATGAGCAGTTCTTC.

A few counts support this clonotype. V gene TRBV5-1 combines with J gene TRBJ2-3; no reliable D call. V was cut by 5 bases and J by 0 bases, with 7 bases left in between. CDR1 is SGHRS, CDR2 YFSETQ, per germline. The CDR3 loop spans 13 amino acids. CDR3 sequence reads: CASRVESTDTQYF. In DNA, the CDR3 is TGCGCCAGCAGAGTAGAAAGCACAGATACGCAGTATTTT.

This clonotype was picked up a small number of times. The chain joins TRBV6-2 or TRBV6-3 to TRBJ1-3; D is possibly TRBD1 (6 bases). The CDR3 runs 16 residues. CDR1 is MNHEY, CDR2 SVGEGT, per germline. Trimming cost V 5 bases and J 3 bases, with 17 bases left between them. The CDR3 DNA sequence: TGTGCCAGCAGTATCTCTTCGGGACAACTTGGAAACACCATATATTTT. The encoded protein is CASSISSGQLGNTIYF.

The table lists this clonotype with a few counts. The chain uses TRBV6-6 and TRBJ2-3; 9 bases map to TRBD1. The V and J ends lost 0 bases and 4 bases, in that order; junction bases with no gene match: 2. Looked up from germline, CDR1 is MNHNY and CDR2 is SVGAGI (reference sequence). The CDR3 loop spans 15 amino acids. The DNA of the CDR3 is TGTGCCAGCAGTTACTCCGGGACAGGGTCAGATACGCAGTATTTT. Its protein product is CASSYSGTGSDTQYF.

This chain uses TRBV15 with TRBJ2-3, with D perhaps TRBD1 or TRBD2 (5 bases each). Germline CDR1 and CDR2: LNHNV and YYDKDF (reference sequence). This CDR3 spans 14 amino acids. Trimming left V 1 base short and J 5 bases short, with 10 bases between. CDR3 protein: CATSRVGDRDTQYF. The CDR3 DNA sequence: TGTGCCACCAGCAGAGTAGGGGACCGAGATACGCAGTATTTT.